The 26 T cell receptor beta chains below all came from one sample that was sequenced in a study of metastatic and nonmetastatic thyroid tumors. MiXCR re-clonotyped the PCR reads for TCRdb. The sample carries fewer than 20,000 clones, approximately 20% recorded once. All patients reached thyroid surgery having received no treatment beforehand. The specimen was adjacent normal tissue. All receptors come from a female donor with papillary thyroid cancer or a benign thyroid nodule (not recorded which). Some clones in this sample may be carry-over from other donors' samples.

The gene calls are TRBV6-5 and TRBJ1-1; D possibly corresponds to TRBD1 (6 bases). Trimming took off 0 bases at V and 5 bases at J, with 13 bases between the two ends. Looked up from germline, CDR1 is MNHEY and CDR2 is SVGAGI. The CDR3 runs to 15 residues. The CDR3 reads CASSYSRTVSTEAFF. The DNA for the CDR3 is TGTGCCAGCAGTTACTCGCGGACAGTGAGTACTGAAGCTTTCTTT.

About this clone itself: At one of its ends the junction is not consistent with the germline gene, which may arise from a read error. The CDR3 coding sequence is TGCGCCAGTAGCCAAGATTCTAGGGTCGGTGCAACTAATGAAAGACTGTTTTTT. Protein: CASSQDSRVGATNERLFF. The rearrangement links TRBV4-1 to TRBJ1-4; D uncertain. CDR1 and CDR2 from the germline V gene are MGHRA and YSYEKL. The CDR3 spans 18 residues.

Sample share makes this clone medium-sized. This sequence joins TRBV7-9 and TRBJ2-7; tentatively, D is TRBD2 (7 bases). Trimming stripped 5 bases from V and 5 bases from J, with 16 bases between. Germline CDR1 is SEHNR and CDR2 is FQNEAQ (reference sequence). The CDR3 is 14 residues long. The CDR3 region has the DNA TGTGCCAGCAGCGGCGGGGGCAGACCCCACGAGCAGTACTTC. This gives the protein CASSGGGRPHEQYF.

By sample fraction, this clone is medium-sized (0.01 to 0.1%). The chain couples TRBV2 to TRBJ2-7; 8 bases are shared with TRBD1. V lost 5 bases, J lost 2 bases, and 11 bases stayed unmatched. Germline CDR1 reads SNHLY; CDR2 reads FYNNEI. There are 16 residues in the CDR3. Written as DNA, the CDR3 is TGTGCCAGCAGTAAGCCACGGGACAGGCCCACCTACGAGCAGTACTTC. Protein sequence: CASSKPRDRPTYEQYF. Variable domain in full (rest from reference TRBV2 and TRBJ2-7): EPEVTQTPSHQVTQMGQEVILRCVPISNHLYFYWYRQILGQKVEFLVSFYNNEISEKSEIFDDQFSVERPDGSNFTLKIRSTKLEDSAMYFCASSKPRDRPTYEQYFGPGTRLTVT.

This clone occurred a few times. This CDR3 is CASNAKGQGGEEQYF. The CDR3 coding sequence is TGTGCCAGCAATGCCAAGGGACAGGGGGGGGAAGAGCAGTACTTC. This chain uses TRBV6-1 with TRBJ2-7; 11 bases are shared with TRBD1. V was clipped by 7 bases and J by 7 bases; unmatched bases: 12. The CDR3 runs to 15 residues. From germline, CDR1 is MNHNS and CDR2 SASEGT.

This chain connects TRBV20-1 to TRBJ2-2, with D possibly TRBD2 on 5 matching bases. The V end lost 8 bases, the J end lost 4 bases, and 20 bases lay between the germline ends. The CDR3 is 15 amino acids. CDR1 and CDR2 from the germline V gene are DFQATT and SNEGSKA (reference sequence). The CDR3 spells CSFKVASSGTGELFF. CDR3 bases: TGCAGTTTCAAGGTGGCTAGCTCGGGCACCGGGGAGCTGTTTTTT.

Written as DNA, the CDR3 is TGTGCCAGTCAACCAGGGGCTACGCTCGAGCAGTACTTC. Amino acids: CASQPGATLEQYF. The chain links TRBV28 to TRBJ2-7, with D possibly TRBD1 on 6 matching bases. Trimming shortened V by 9 bases and J by 6 bases, and 18 bases separated the two germline ends. Germline V gives CDR1 MDHEN, CDR2 SYDVKM. CDR3 length equals 13 residues. Drawing the rest from reference TRBV28 and TRBJ2-7, the complete variable domain is DVKVTQSSRYLVKRTGEKVFLECVQDMDHENMFWYRQDPGLGLRLIYFSYDVKMKEKGDIPEGYSVSREKKERFSLILESASTNQTSMYLCASQPGATLEQYFGPGTRLTVT.

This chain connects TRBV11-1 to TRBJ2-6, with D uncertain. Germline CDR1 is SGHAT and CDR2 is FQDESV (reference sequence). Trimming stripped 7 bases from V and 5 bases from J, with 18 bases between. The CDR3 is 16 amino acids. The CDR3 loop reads CASNPPGPPWANVLTF. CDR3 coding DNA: TGTGCCAGCAACCCTCCGGGTCCCCCCTGGGCCAACGTCCTGACTTTC.

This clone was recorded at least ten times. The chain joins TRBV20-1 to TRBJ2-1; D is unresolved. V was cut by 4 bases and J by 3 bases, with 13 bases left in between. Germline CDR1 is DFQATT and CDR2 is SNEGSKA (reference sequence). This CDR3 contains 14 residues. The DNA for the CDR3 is TGCAGTGCTAAGACACCATCGGGCTACAATGAGCAGTTCTTC. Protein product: CSAKTPSGYNEQFF.

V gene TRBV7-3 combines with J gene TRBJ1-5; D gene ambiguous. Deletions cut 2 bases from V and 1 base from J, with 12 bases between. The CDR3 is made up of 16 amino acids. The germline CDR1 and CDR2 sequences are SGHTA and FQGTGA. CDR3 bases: TGTGCCAGCAGCTTAGGTTCTTCTGGGAGCAATCAGCCCCAGCATTTT. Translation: CASSLGSSGSNQPQHF.

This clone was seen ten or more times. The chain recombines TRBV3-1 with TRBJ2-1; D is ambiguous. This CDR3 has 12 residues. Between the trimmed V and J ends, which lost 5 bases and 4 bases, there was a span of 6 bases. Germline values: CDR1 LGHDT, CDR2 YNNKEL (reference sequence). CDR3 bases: TGTGCCAGCAGCAGCGCTTACAATGAGCAGTTCTTC. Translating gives CASSSAYNEQFF.

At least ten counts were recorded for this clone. The chain's CDR3 is CSARNQGVRQPQHF. The CDR3 bases are TGCAGTGCTAGAAACCAGGGAGTTAGGCAGCCCCAGCATTTT. This rearrangement joins TRBV20-1 to TRBJ1-5; D is possibly TRBD1 (5 bases). Trimming left V 2 bases short and J 7 bases short, with 15 bases between. The CDR3 covers 14 residues. Germline V lookup: CDR1 DFQATT, CDR2 SNEGSKA (reference sequence).

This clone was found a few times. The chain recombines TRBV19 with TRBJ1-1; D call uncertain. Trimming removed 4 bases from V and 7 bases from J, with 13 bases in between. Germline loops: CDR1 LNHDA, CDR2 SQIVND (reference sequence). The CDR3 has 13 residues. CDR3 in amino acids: CASSTLEYGEAFF. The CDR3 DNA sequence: TGTGCCAGTAGTACCCTCGAGTATGGTGAAGCTTTCTTT.

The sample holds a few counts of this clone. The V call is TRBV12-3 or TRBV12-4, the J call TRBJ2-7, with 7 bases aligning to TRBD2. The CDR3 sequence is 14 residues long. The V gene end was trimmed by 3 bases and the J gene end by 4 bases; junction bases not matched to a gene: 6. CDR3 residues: CASSFGLGGYEQYF. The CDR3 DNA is TGTGCCAGCAGTTTTGGGCTGGGGGGGTACGAGCAGTACTTC.

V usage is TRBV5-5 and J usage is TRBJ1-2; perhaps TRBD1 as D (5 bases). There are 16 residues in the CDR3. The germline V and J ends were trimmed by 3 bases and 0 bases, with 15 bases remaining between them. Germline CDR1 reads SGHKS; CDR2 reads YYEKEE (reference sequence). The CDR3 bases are TGTGCCAGCAGCTGGGACGGAGATGAAGCTAACTATGGCTACACCTTC. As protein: CASSWDGDEANYGYTF.

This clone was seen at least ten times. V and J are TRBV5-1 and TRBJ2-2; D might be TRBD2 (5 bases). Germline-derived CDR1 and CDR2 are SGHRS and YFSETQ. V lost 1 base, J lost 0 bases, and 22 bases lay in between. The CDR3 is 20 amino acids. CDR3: CASSLSSVIRGPANTGELFF. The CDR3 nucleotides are TGCGCCAGCAGCTTGAGCTCGGTAATCAGAGGGCCTGCGAACACCGGGGAGCTGTTTTTT.

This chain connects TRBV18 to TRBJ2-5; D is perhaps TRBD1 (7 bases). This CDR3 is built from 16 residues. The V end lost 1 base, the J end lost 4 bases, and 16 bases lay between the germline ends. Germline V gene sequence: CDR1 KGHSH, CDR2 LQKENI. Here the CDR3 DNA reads TGTGCCAGCTCACCACGGCAGGGGGAGGCTGGAGAGACCCAGTACTTC. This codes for CASSPRQGEAGETQYF.

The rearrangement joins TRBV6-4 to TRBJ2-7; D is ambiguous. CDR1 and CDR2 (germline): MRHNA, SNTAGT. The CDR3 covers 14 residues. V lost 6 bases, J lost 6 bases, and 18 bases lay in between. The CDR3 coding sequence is TGTGCCAGCAGCCTAGATGCGGTCTGGGGCGAGCAGTACTTC. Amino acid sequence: CASSLDAVWGEQYF.

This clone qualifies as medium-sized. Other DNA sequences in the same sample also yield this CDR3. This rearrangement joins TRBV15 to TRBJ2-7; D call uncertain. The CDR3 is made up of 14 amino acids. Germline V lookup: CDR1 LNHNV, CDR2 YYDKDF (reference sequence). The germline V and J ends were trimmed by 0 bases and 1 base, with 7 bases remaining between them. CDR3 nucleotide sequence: TGTGCCACCAGCAGAGAGGTAAATTCCTACGAGCAGTACTTC. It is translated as CATSREVNSYEQYF.

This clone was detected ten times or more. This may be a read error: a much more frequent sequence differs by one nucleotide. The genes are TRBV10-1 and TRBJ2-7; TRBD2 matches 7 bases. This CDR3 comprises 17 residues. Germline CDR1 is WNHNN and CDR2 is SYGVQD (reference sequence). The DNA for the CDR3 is TGCGCCAGCAGCCTTGTGAAAGGGGCTAGCGGTACCTACGAGCGGTACTTC. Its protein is CASSLVKGASGTYERYF.

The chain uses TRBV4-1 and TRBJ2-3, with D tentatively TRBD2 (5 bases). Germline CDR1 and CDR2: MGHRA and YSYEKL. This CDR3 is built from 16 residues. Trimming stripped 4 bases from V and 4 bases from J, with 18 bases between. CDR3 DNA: TGCGCCAGCAGCCCGACTATCTGGAGCTTCGCAGATACGCAGTATTTT. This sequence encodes CASSPTIWSFADTQYF.

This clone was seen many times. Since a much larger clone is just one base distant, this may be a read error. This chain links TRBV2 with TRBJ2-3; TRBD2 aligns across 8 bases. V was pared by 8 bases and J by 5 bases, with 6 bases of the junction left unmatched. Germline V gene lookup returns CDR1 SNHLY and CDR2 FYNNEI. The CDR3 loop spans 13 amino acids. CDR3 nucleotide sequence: TGTGCCAGCGGACGGGGGGGGGTAGATACGCAGTATTTT. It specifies CASGRGGVDTQYF.

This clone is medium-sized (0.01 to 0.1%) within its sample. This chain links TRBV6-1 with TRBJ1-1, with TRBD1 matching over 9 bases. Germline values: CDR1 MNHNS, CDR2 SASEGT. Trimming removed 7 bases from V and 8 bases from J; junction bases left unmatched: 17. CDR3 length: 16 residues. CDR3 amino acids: CASIGTGTGTFSEAFF. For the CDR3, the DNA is TGTGCCAGCATCGGTACCGGGACAGGGACTTTTTCGGAAGCTTTCTTT.

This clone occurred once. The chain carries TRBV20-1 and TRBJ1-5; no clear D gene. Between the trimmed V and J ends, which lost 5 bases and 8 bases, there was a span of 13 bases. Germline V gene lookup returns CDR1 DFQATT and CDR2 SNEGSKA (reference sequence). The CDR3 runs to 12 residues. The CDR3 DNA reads TGCAGTGCTGATACAGTGGATAAGCCCCAGCATTTT. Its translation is CSADTVDKPQHF.

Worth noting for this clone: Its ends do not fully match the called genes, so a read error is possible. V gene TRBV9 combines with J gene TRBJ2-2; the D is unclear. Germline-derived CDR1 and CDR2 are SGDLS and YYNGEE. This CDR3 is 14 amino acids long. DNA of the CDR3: TGTGCCAGCGGCTATGGCGCGAACACCTGGGAGCTGTTTTTT. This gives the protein CASGYGANTWELFF.

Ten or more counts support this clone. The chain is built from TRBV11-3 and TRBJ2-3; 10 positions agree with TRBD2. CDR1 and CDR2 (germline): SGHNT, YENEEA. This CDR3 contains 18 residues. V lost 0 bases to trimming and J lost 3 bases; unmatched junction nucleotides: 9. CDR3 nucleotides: TGTGCCAGCAGCTTAGACCACTTAGCGGGAGGCGGGACAGATACGCAGTATTTT. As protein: CASSLDHLAGGGTDTQYF.